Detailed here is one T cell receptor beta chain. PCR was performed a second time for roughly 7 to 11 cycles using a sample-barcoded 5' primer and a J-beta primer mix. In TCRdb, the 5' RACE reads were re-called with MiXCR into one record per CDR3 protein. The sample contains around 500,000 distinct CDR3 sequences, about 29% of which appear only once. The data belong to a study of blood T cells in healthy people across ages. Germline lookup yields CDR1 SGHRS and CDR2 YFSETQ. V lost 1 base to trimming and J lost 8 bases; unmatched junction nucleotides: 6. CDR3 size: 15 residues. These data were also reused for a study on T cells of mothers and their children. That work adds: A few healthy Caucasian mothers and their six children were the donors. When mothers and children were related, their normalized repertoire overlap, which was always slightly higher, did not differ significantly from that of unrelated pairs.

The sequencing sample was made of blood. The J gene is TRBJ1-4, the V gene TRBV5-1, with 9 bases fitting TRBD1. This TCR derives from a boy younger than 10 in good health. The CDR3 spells CASSLTGGTTEKLFF. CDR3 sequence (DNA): TGCGCCAGCAGCTTGACAGGGGGCACGACCGAAAAACTGTTTTTT.